This note documents a single TCR beta chain sequence. This sample is drawn from a study of blood T cell repertoires in COVID-19. As for the study in general: COVID-19 samples from acute and convalescent phases originated in the United States, Italy and Spain.

Sequencing used immunoSEQ multiplex PCR; TCRdb keeps in-frame clones, though not all of them. The sample shows approximately 210,000 clones, 83% of them seen only once. Per germline, CDR1 DFQATT and CDR2 SNEGSKA (reference sequence). V shed 3 bases and J 10 bases; nucleotides not matched to a gene: 6. There are 13 residues in the CDR3. The sample consisted of peripheral blood. The V gene is TRBV20-1, the J gene TRBJ2-1; TRBD2 matches at 10 bases. The TCR sequence derives from a woman aged 45 to 65 with acute or convalescent COVID-19. This chain's CDR3 is CSASWLAGVEQFF. The CDR3 nucleotides are TGCAGTGCTAGTTGGCTAGCGGGAGTGGAGCAGTTCTTC.